This entry concerns a single T cell receptor (beta chain). Using its own MiXCR run on the 5' RACE reads, TCRdb lists one record per CDR3 protein. The sample lists 360,000 or so distinct CDR3 sequences, around a tenth occurring once. Germline V gene lookup returns CDR1 MDHEN and CDR2 SYDVKM. Trimming stripped 6 bases from V and 8 bases from J, with 16 bases between. The CDR3 runs to 13 residues. The data were taken from a study of T cells after yellow fever vaccination. This receptor was identified in a man younger than 35 who received the YFV17D yellow fever vaccine. The V call is TRBV28, the J call TRBJ1-2; D ambiguous. The material was PBMCs, obtained on the day of the first yellow fever vaccination. The DNA for the CDR3 is TGTGCCAGCAGGCTGGGTCTCAGCTACGGCTACACCTTC. It specifies CASRLGLSYGYTF.